What follows are 30 T cell receptor beta chains derived from one specimen sequenced in a study of tumor-infiltrating lymphocytes in primary liver carcinoma. Making TCR beta cDNA involved 400 to 600 ng total RNA and a constant-region primer. Three nested multiplex PCR rounds, a slightly modified ARM-PCR method, built the TCR beta libraries. Both of the initial two PCR rounds ran for roughly 10 cycles and employed TRBV1-TRBV30 forward primers alongside a C-beta reverse primer. TCRdb reprocessed the multiplex PCR reads with MiXCR, giving one entry per CDR3 protein. The sample yields about 310,000 distinct CDR3 sequences, 60% to 80% seen once. Blood RNA was derived from unsorted whole blood, and germline DNA was extracted too. Specimen: peripheral blood. The receptor set was obtained from a middle-aged man with primary liver carcinoma and hepatitis B virus infection.

This rearrangement joins TRBV5-5 to TRBJ2-7, with D possibly called TRBD1 or TRBD2 (7 bases each). Germline CDR1 SGHKS, CDR2 YYEKEE (reference sequence). Trimming pared 5 bases from V and 3 bases from J, leaving 15 bases between. This CDR3 region has 14 residues. CDR3 region: CASSSSGTDYEQYF. CDR3 DNA: TGTGCCAGCAGTTCCAGCGGGACAGACTACGAGCAGTACTTC.

As for this clonotype: Germline is not matched at one junction end, which may reflect a read error. This chain links TRBV29-1 with TRBJ2-4; D perhaps matches TRBD2 (6 bases). Germline CDR1 SQVTM, CDR2 ANQGSEA. The CDR3 has 12 residues. The CDR3 is CSVIHGRGVQNF. CDR3 nucleotide sequence: TGCAGCGTAATTCACGGGCGGGGCGTTCAGAACTTC.

Remarks on this clonotype: Germline is not matched at one junction end, which may reflect a read error. This chain uses TRBV5-1 with TRBJ2-2; tentative D call: TRBD2 (6 bases). The CDR3 has 15 residues. From germline, CDR1 is SGHRS and CDR2 YFSETQ. The CDR3 is CAGSLDRSGAGELFF. The CDR3, as DNA: TGCGCCGGCAGCTTGGACCGCTCGGGGGCCGGGGAGCTGTTTTTT.

Ten or more counts support this clonotype. The chain links TRBV6-5 to TRBJ1-2; 9 nucleotides match TRBD1. V lost 2 bases and J lost 8; bases outside the gene matches: 12. CDR3 length: 16 residues. Germline V gene sequence: CDR1 MNHEY, CDR2 SVGAGI. Here the CDR3 DNA reads TGTGCCAGCAGTTACGCTCCGGGACAGGGAATTGGCGGCTACACCTTC. Its protein product is CASSYAPGQGIGGYTF.

This clonotype was recorded many times. The chain carries TRBV7-9 and TRBJ1-4; 8 nucleotides align to TRBD1. V dropped 3 bases and J dropped 4; count of bases not matched to a gene: 1. CDR1 and CDR2 (germline): SEHNR, FQNEAQ (reference sequence). The CDR3 has 14 residues. The CDR3 is CASSFGQGNEKLFF. CDR3 nucleotide sequence: TGTGCCAGCAGCTTTGGACAGGGTAATGAAAAACTGTTTTTT.

Remarks on this clonotype: Being one base from a much bigger clone, this may be a read error. The chain joins TRBV12-3 or TRBV12-4 to TRBJ1-1; D possibly corresponds to TRBD1 (5 bases). Trimming took off 3 bases at V and 1 base at J, with 9 bases between the two ends. This CDR3 is built from 14 residues. The CDR3 region has the DNA TGTGCCAGCAGTTTGGGGGAGGAGAACACTGAAGCTTTCTTT. This translates into CASSLGEENTEAFF.

With respect to this clonotype: Being one base from a much bigger clone, this may be a read error. The rearrangement joins TRBV29-1 to TRBJ2-7; 8 nucleotides align to TRBD2. The germline V gene has CDR1 SQVTM and CDR2 ANQGSEA. CDR3 size: 13 residues. The CDR3 is CRAGGRFLNEQYF. The CDR3 nucleotides are TGCAGGGCGGGCGGGAGGTTCCTCAACGAGCAGTACTTC.

V is TRBV11-3 and J is TRBJ2-1; no firm D call. Trimming cost V 5 bases and J 13 bases, with 15 bases left between them. The germline CDR1 and CDR2 sequences are SGHNT and YENEEA. CDR3 length equals 12 residues. CDR3 DNA sequence: TGTGCCAGCAGCCCGAGTGGGAATGGACAGTTCTTC. Amino acids: CASSPSGNGQFF. The whole variable domain, filled in from reference TRBV11-3 and TRBJ2-1, reads EAGVVQSPRYKIIEKKQPVAFWCNPISGHNTLYWYLQNLGQGPELLIRYENEEAVDDSQLPKDRFSAERLKGVDSTLKIQPAELGDSAVYLCASSPSGNGQFFGPGTRLTVL.

For this clonotype: One end of the junction is discordant with germline, which a read error may explain. The rearrangement links TRBV6-2 or TRBV6-3 to TRBJ2-5; D gene ambiguous. Germline values: CDR1 MNHEY, CDR2 SVGEGT. The CDR3 has 16 amino acids. CDR3 sequence: CASNYSLDKYQETQYF. In DNA, the CDR3 is TGTGCCAGCAATTACTCCCTCGACAAGTACCAAGAGACCCAGTACTTC.

As regards this clonotype: One end of the junction does not line up with germline, which may come from a read error. The chain recombines TRBV20-1 with TRBJ1-1; 12 bases fit TRBD1. The CDR3 sequence is 15 residues long. Germline V gives CDR1 DFQATT, CDR2 SNEGSKA (reference sequence). CDR3 DNA: TGCAGTGCTTCCCCGGGACAGGGGGCGAACACTGAAGCTCTCTTT. Translating it yields CSASPGQGANTEALF.

This clonotype was found many times. The gene calls are TRBV6-1 and TRBJ2-7; tentative D call: TRBD1 (5 bases). Trimming took 8 bases from V and 0 from J, leaving 20 bases between them. The CDR3 has 16 amino acids. Germline V gives CDR1 MNHNS, CDR2 SASEGT. The CDR3 coding sequence is TGTGCCAGCGACAAAGATACAGGATTCCCCTCCTACGAGCAGTACTTC. Its translation: CASDKDTGFPSYEQYF.

There are many counts of this clonotype. The chain joins TRBV12-3 or TRBV12-4 to TRBJ1-1; D is unclear. V dropped 3 bases and J dropped 5 bases, with 10 bases sitting between them. This CDR3 is built from 13 residues. The CDR3 spells CASSFGWGTEAFF. CDR3 nucleotide sequence: TGTGCCAGCAGTTTTGGGTGGGGAACTGAAGCTTTCTTT.

This clonotype turned up a few times. This clone may be a read error of a much larger clone one base away. This chain uses TRBV29-1 with TRBJ2-1; TRBD2 matches 16 bases. There are 18 residues in the CDR3. Germline lookup yields CDR1 SQVTM and CDR2 ANQGSEA. The CDR3 nucleotides are TGCAGCGCCTTGAAGGGGACTAGCGGGAGGGGGTCCTACAATGAGCAGCTCTTC. This translates into CSALKGTSGRGSYNEQLF.

This clonotype was detected a few times. The chain combines TRBV28 with TRBJ2-3; the D is unclear. Germline V gene lookup returns CDR1 MDHEN and CDR2 SYDVKM. V shed 5 bases and J shed 2 bases, with 11 bases lying between them. The CDR3 runs to 14 residues. The CDR3 DNA reads TGTGCCAGCAGTCTGAGATATATCACAGATACGCAGTATTTT. It encodes CASSLRYITDTQYF. The variable domain in full, completed from reference TRBV28 and TRBJ2-3, reads DVKVTQSSRYLVKRTGEKVFLECVQDMDHENMFWYRQDPGLGLRLIYFSYDVKMKEKGDIPEGYSVSREKKERFSLILESASTNQTSMYLCASSLRYITDTQYFGPGTRLTVL.

As to this clonotype: Germline is not matched at one junction end, which may reflect a read error. This chain joins TRBV29-1 and TRBJ2-3, with TRBD2 matching 8 bases. CDR1 is SQVTM, CDR2 ANQGSEA, per germline. CDR3 size: 14 residues. This chain's CDR3 is CGAPGGGVTDSQYF. The CDR3 nucleotides read TGCGGCGCTCCCGGGGGGGGCGTAACAGATTCGCAGTATTTT.

This clonotype was counted ten times or more. The chain employs TRBV6-1 and TRBJ2-3; D call uncertain. From germline, CDR1 is MNHNS and CDR2 SASEGT. The germline V and J ends were trimmed by 4 bases and 6 bases, with 11 bases remaining between them. This CDR3 spans 13 amino acids. The CDR3 bases are TGTGCCAGCAGTGGGAAAAATGGGGATACGCAGTATTTT. Translating it yields CASSGKNGDTQYF.

With regard to this clonotype: With a much larger clone just one base away, this may be a read error. This rearrangement joins TRBV5-1 to TRBJ2-3; 8 nucleotides agree with TRBD1. The CDR3 is 16 residues long. CDR1 SGHRS and CDR2 YFSETQ come from the germline V gene. CDR3 protein: CASSKGQGGGTVTQYF. The CDR3 bases are TGCGCCAGCAGCAAAGGACAGGGTGGAGGCACAGTTACGCAGTATTTT.

Ten or more counts support this clonotype. The chain couples TRBV29-1 to TRBJ2-1; 11 bases line up with TRBD2. The CDR3 loop spans 15 amino acids. V shed 1 base, J shed 4 bases, and the junction held 3 bases outside the gene matches. The germline V gene encodes CDR1 SQVTM and CDR2 ANQGSEA. Here the CDR3 DNA reads TGCAGCGTTGAAGTGACTAGCGGGACATACAATGAGCAGTTCTTC. Protein product: CSVEVTSGTYNEQFF.

The rearrangement joins TRBV28 to TRBJ2-7; 8 positions agree with TRBD1. Trimming removed 5 bases from V and 6 bases from J; junction bases left unmatched: 6. This CDR3 is built from 13 residues. CDR1 is MDHEN, CDR2 SYDVKM, per germline. The CDR3 loop is CASSGQGSGEQYF. CDR3 sequence (DNA): TGTGCCAGCAGTGGACAGGGATCCGGCGAGCAGTACTTC.

With regard to this clonotype: With a much larger clone just one base away, this may be a read error. J is TRBJ2-5 and V is TRBV4-3; D might be TRBD2 (5 bases). This CDR3 comprises 14 residues. Trimming pared 9 bases from V and 5 bases from J, leaving 19 bases between. Germline CDR1 reads LGHNA; CDR2 reads YSLEER. DNA for the CDR3: TGCGCCAGGGCCGGGGAGAGGGTGAGGGAGACCCAGTACTTC. Translation gives CARAGERVRETQYF.

Comments on this clonotype: In this CDR3 the conserved last residue, phenylalanine or tryptophan, is missing, so a read error is likely. The chain has TRBV5-1 and TRBJ1-2, with 7 bases that match TRBD1. The junction had 12 bases not matched to a gene; V was cut back by 7 bases and J by 6 bases. In germline, CDR1 is SGHRS, CDR2 YFSETQ. This CDR3 contains 14 residues. CDR3 protein: CASGPWRGGDGYTL. CDR3 sequence (DNA): TGCGCCAGCGGCCCTTGGAGAGGGGGCGATGGCTACACCCTC.

The chain couples TRBV10-1 to TRBJ2-5; 11 positions match TRBD2. Germline CDR1 and CDR2: WNHNN and SYGVQD (reference sequence). J was trimmed by 5 bases and V by 7 bases; bases with no gene match: 15. The CDR3 consists of 17 residues. CDR3 sequence (DNA): TGCGCCAGCAACCCGGGACTAGCGGAATCCGGGGGGGAGACCCAGTACTTC. This encodes CASNPGLAESGGETQYF.

A remark on this clonotype: A much bigger clone sits one base away, suggesting this may be a read error. CDR3 region: CAGSPGQGFSSGNTIYF. For the CDR3, the DNA is TGTGCCGGCAGCCCGGGACAGGGTTTCAGCTCTGGAAACACCATATATTTT. The genes are TRBV6-1 and TRBJ1-3; 9 bases fit TRBD1. Per the germline V gene, CDR1 is MNHNS and CDR2 is SASEGT. The CDR3 consists of 17 residues.

The genes are TRBV30 and TRBJ2-1; 7 bases fit TRBD1. V was clipped by 5 bases and J by 7 bases; unmatched bases: 5. The CDR3 has 12 residues. Germline V CDR1 and CDR2: GTSNPN, SVGIG (reference sequence). This CDR3 is CAWDRDGNEQFF. The CDR3 DNA sequence: TGTGCCTGGGACAGGGATGGGAATGAGCAGTTCTTC. The entire variable domain, with the rest obtained from reference TRBV30 and TRBJ2-1, is as follows: SQTIHQWPATLVQPVGSPLSLECTVEGTSNPNLYWYRQAAGRGLQLLFYSVGIGQISSEVPQNLSASRPQDRQFILSSKKLLLSDSGFYLCAWDRDGNEQFFGPGTRLTVL.

With regard to this clonotype: One base away lies a much larger clone, so this may be a sequencing read error. This chain connects TRBV5-8 to TRBJ2-1; 15 bases line up with TRBD2. Germline assignment: CDR1 SGHTS and CDR2 YDEGEE. The CDR3 sequence is 16 residues long. In nucleotides, the CDR3 is TGTGCCAACAGCCTCGGACTAGCGGGGGGGTACAATGAGCAGTTCTTC. Amino acids: CANSLGLAGGYNEQFF.

In regard to this clonotype: Germline is not matched at one junction end, which may reflect a read error. This chain uses TRBV5-6 with TRBJ2-7; D possibly corresponds to TRBD1 (5 bases). Germline CDR1 and CDR2: SGHDT and YYEEEE. The CDR3 is 15 residues long. The CDR3 nucleotides read TGTGTCAGCAGTCGGACATGGATCGGGTCCTACGAGCTGTACTTC. Translating it yields CVSSRTWIGSYELYF.

V and J are TRBV7-8 and TRBJ1-5; no reliable D call. The ends were cut back, 1 base at V and 7 bases at J, with 8 bases in the middle. This CDR3 contains 13 residues. In germline, CDR1 is SGHVS, CDR2 FQNEAQ. In DNA, the CDR3 is TGTGCCAGCAGCTTAGGGGTGGACCAGCCCCAGCATTTT. This codes for CASSLGVDQPQHF.

On this clonotype: The conserved phenylalanine or tryptophan normally closing the CDR3 is absent here, so this likely arose from a read error. Because the CDR3's place on the DNA is in doubt, the DNA is left out and the CDR3 is given as listed by TCRdb. V gene TRBV6-1 combines with J gene TRBJ1-4; TRBD1, as called in the table, went unchecked against the DNA. The CDR3 has 13 residues if both end residues are counted. From germline, CDR1 is MNHNS and CDR2 SASEGT. CDR3 protein: CASNRGLSEKQFL.

Concerning this clonotype itself: This sequence may be a read error, since a much larger clone differs from it by one base. The chain joins TRBV10-1 to TRBJ2-3; D may match TRBD1 or TRBD2 (5 bases each). The length of the CDR3 is 15 residues. Germline V gene data show CDR1 as WNHNN and CDR2 as SYGVQD (reference sequence). The CDR3 bases are TGCACCAGCAGTGAGTCGTGGGACCCCACAGATACGCAGTATTTT. Translated, it gives CTSSESWDPTDTQYF.

About this clonotype itself: A much more abundant neighbour one base away suggests this may be a read error. V usage is TRBV4-1 and J usage is TRBJ2-1; TRBD1 matches 7 bases. CDR3 length equals 13 residues. In germline, CDR1 is MGHRA, CDR2 YSYEKL. The CDR3 protein is CASRDSQYNGQFF. Here the CDR3 DNA reads TGCGCCAGCCGGGACAGCCAGTACAATGGGCAGTTCTTC.